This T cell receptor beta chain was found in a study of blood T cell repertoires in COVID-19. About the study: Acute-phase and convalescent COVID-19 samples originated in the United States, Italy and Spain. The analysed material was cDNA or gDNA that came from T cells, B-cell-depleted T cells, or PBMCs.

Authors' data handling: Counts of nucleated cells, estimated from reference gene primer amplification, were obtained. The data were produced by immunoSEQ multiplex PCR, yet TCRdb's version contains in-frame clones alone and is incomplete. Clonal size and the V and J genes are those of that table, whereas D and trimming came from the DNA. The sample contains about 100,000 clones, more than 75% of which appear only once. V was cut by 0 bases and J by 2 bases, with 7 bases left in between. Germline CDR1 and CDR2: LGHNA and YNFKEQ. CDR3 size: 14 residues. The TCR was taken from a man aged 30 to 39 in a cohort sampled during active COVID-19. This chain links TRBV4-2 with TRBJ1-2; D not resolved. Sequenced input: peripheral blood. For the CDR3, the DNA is TGTGCCAGCAGCCAAGATCAACGGAACTATGGCTACACCTTC. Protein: CASSQDQRNYGYTF.